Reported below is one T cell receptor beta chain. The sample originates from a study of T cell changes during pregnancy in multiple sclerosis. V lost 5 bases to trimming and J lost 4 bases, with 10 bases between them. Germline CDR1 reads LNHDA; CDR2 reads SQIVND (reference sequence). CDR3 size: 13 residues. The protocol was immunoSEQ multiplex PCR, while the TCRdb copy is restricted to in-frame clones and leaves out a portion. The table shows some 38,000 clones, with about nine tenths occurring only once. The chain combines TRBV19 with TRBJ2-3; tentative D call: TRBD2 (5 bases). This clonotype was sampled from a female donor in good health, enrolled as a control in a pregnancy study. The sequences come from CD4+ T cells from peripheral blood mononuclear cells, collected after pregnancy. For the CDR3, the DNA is TGTGCCAGTAGTCCCACGGACTCAGATACGCAGTATTTT. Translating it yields CASSPTDSDTQYF. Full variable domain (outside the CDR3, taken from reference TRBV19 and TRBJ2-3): DGGITQSPKYLFRKEGQNVTLSCEQNLNHDAMYWYRQDPGQGLRLIYYSQIVNDFQKGDIAEGYSVSREKKESFPLTVTSAQKNPTAFYLCASSPTDSDTQYFGPGTRLTVL.